This passage covers 29 T cell receptor beta chains from one sample sequenced in a study of cytomegalovirus exposure and HLA in healthy donors. 60 Vbeta and 13 Jbeta primers were used in PCR. Profiled with immunoSEQ multiplex PCR; TCRdb holds only in-frame clones, not every one. The table has 100,000 to 150,000 clones, 75% to 85% seen once; the top ten hold 4% to 4.5%. Sequenced input: PBMCs. Every receptor here comes from a woman between 35 and 50 years old in good health and CMV-seronegative.

The chain combines TRBV5-4 with TRBJ2-3; possibly TRBD1 for D (5 bases). Germline V gene data show CDR1 as SGHNT and CDR2 as YYREEE (reference sequence). The CDR3 has 15 amino acids. The ends were cut back, 4 bases at V and 0 bases at J, with 12 bases in the middle. This chain's CDR3 is CASSRTTASTDTQYF. The CDR3 bases are TGTGCCAGCAGCCGGACAACTGCTAGCACAGATACGCAGTATTTT.

The J gene is TRBJ1-1, the V gene TRBV27; no clear D. CDR1 is MNHEY, CDR2 SMNVEV, per germline (reference sequence). With 5 bases removed from V and 4 bases from J, the gap between germline ends came to 14 bases. The CDR3 contains 14 residues. CDR3 protein: CASSPGERVTEAFF. The CDR3 nucleotides are TGTGCCAGCAGTCCCGGCGAGCGGGTCACTGAAGCTTTCTTT.

The chain is built from TRBV15 and TRBJ1-2; D is possibly TRBD1 (6 bases). V was shortened by 0 bases and J by 8 bases, with 7 bases between the two germline ends. CDR1 LNHNV and CDR2 YYDKDF come from the germline V gene (reference sequence). The CDR3 loop spans 12 amino acids. The CDR3, as DNA: TGTGCCACCAGCAGAGACCAGGGGGGCTACACCTTC. Amino acids: CATSRDQGGYTF.

This clone was observed a single time. The chain is built from TRBV25-1 and TRBJ1-4; 10 bases are shared with TRBD1. Germline V gene data show CDR1 as MGHDK and CDR2 as SYGVNS. This CDR3 contains 18 residues. The trim removed 4 bases at V and 3 bases at J, leaving 11 bases unmatched. In DNA form, the CDR3 reads TGTGCCAGCAGTGGGTACGACAGGGGGCGCATGGCTAATGAAAAACTGTTTTTT. This codes for CASSGYDRGRMANEKLFF.

This clone appeared a few times. This sequence joins TRBV4-3 and TRBJ1-2, with TRBD1 identical over 9 bases. J gave up 1 base and V 1 base, and 4 bases lay outside the gene matches. The CDR3 is 16 amino acids. Looked up from germline, CDR1 is LGHNA and CDR2 is YSLEER. DNA of the CDR3: TGCGCCAGCAGCCAAGGCCGGACAGGGGTTAACTATGGCTACACCTTC. It yields the protein CASSQGRTGVNYGYTF.

The rearrangement joins TRBV6-6 to TRBJ2-3; 7 nucleotides agree with TRBD2. The CDR3 is 14 residues long. Germline loops: CDR1 MNHNY, CDR2 SVGAGI (reference sequence). The V gene end was trimmed by 2 bases and the J gene end by 1 base; junction bases not matched to a gene: 0. This CDR3 reads CASSYTSGTDTQYF. CDR3 DNA sequence: TGTGCCAGCAGTTACACTAGCGGCACAGATACGCAGTATTTT.

This clone was picked up a small number of times. The chain joins TRBV4-1 to TRBJ2-1, with D perhaps matching TRBD2 (5 bases). The length of the CDR3 is 17 residues. Germline-derived CDR1 and CDR2 are MGHRA and YSYEKL. V dropped 1 base and J dropped 3 bases, with 16 bases sitting between them. The CDR3 DNA follows: TGCGCCAGCAGCCAAGTATCTCCGGGGATTGGCTACAATGAGCAGTTCTTC. Residues: CASSQVSPGIGYNEQFF.

Written as DNA, the CDR3 is TGTGCCAGCAGCTTAGAAGGGGGTAGCAATCAGCCCCAGCATTTT. This encodes CASSLEGGSNQPQHF. This rearrangement joins TRBV7-9 to TRBJ1-5; a possible D gene is TRBD1 (6 bases). The CDR3 contains 15 residues. The germline V and J ends were trimmed by 1 base and 0 bases, with 7 bases remaining between them. Germline CDR1 reads SEHNR; CDR2 reads FQNEAQ (reference sequence).

The chain is built from TRBV28 and TRBJ1-1; tentatively, D is TRBD1 (5 bases). The CDR3 consists of 13 residues. The V gene lost 7 bases and the J gene lost 4 bases, with 13 bases spanning the gap. The germline CDR1 and CDR2 sequences are MDHEN and SYDVKM. The CDR3 spells CASTLEGLTEAFF. The CDR3 DNA reads as TGTGCCAGCACCCTCGAGGGACTCACTGAAGCTTTCTTT.

V usage is TRBV4-2 and J usage is TRBJ1-3, with D uncertain. This CDR3 comprises 14 residues. The V end was cut by 1 base, the J end by 0 bases, with 4 bases between. Germline CDR1 is LGHNA and CDR2 is YNFKEQ. Here the CDR3 reads CASSQASSGNTIYF. DNA for the CDR3: TGTGCCAGCAGCCAAGCTTCCTCTGGAAACACCATATATTTT.

Remarks on this clone: At one boundary the junction diverges from the germline segment, which might be a read error. This sequence joins TRBV7-9 and TRBJ1-6; D is possibly TRBD1 (5 bases). The CDR3 extends over 14 amino acids. In germline, CDR1 is SEHNR, CDR2 FQNEAQ (reference sequence). The CDR3 sequence is CSSSLYDRVSPLHF. Written as DNA, the CDR3 is TGTTCCAGCAGCTTATACGACAGAGTTTCACCCCTCCACTTT.

The chain couples TRBV4-1 to TRBJ2-4; 11 bases fit TRBD2. This CDR3 region has 17 residues. Trimming took 3 bases from V and 2 from J; bases not matched to a gene: 6. Germline loops: CDR1 MGHRA, CDR2 YSYEKL. The CDR3 spells CASSQVTSGSPKNIQYF. DNA of the CDR3: TGCGCCAGCAGCCAGGTCACTAGCGGGAGCCCCAAAAACATTCAGTACTTC.

In nucleotides, the CDR3 is TGTGCCAGCAGCTTAGCCGGGACTAGCGGGGAAGAGACCCAGTACTTC. It specifies CASSLAGTSGEETQYF. This rearrangement joins TRBV13 to TRBJ2-5, with TRBD2 identical over 13 bases. V shed 1 base and J 3 bases; nucleotides not matched to a gene: 2. The germline V gene encodes CDR1 PRHDT and CDR2 FYEKMQ (reference sequence). The CDR3 is 16 residues long.

This chain links TRBV18 with TRBJ1-6; D gene unclear. The CDR3 is made up of 15 amino acids. Germline CDR1 reads KGHSH; CDR2 reads LQKENI. Trimming took 0 bases from V and 13 from J, leaving 16 bases between them. The CDR3 sequence: CASSPPGLLLGPLHF. The CDR3 DNA is TGTGCCAGCTCACCACCCGGACTCCTCTTGGGGCCCCTCCACTTT.

This clone was seen once. The V and J genes are TRBV9 and TRBJ1-2; possible D gene TRBD1, 5 bases. This CDR3 contains 15 residues. From germline, CDR1 is SGDLS and CDR2 YYNGEE. Trimming cost V 3 bases and J 4 bases, with 16 bases left between them. For the CDR3, the DNA is TGTGCCAGCAGCGCAGCCCAAGACAGACTCTATGGCTACACCTTC. Translated, it gives CASSAAQDRLYGYTF.

This chain uses TRBV20-1 with TRBJ2-7, with D possibly TRBD2 on 5 matching bases. This CDR3 is 11 amino acids long. V was shortened by 5 bases and J by 4 bases, with 9 bases between the two germline ends. CDR1 DFQATT and CDR2 SNEGSKA come from the germline V gene (reference sequence). The CDR3 protein is CSAQADYEQYF. The DNA for the CDR3 is TGCAGTGCTCAAGCGGATTACGAGCAGTACTTC.

The V call is TRBV7-9, the J call TRBJ1-1, with 7 positions matching TRBD1. Unmatched junction bases numbered 6, after V lost 3 bases and J lost 11 bases. Germline-derived CDR1 and CDR2 are SEHNR and FQNEAQ (reference sequence). The CDR3 consists of 12 residues. The CDR3 here is CASSFETGAAFF. The CDR3 region has the DNA TGTGCCAGCAGCTTTGAAACAGGGGCTGCTTTCTTT.

The chain carries TRBV9 and TRBJ2-1; perhaps TRBD1 as D (5 bases). This CDR3 spans 17 amino acids. With 0 bases removed from V and 5 bases from J, the gap between germline ends came to 18 bases. The V gene's germline CDR1 is SGDLS and CDR2 YYNGEE. CDR3 in amino acids: CASSVEDRLRTHNEQFF. CDR3 bases: TGTGCCAGCAGCGTAGAGGACCGACTTAGGACACACAATGAGCAGTTCTTC.

V is TRBV9 and J is TRBJ2-1, with D possibly being TRBD1 (6 bases). Germline loops: CDR1 SGDLS, CDR2 YYNGEE. Trimming took 0 bases from V and 7 from J, leaving 14 bases between them. The CDR3 has 15 amino acids. The CDR3 bases are TGTGCCAGCAGCGTAGGTACAGGGCCTTCTAATGAGCAGTTCTTC. Residues: CASSVGTGPSNEQFF.

The V gene is TRBV7-2, the J gene TRBJ2-7, with D possibly being TRBD1 (6 bases). Trimming cost V 0 bases and J 5 bases, with 11 bases left between them. Germline-derived CDR1 and CDR2 are SGHTA and FQGNSA. The CDR3 runs to 14 residues. This CDR3 reads CASSLAGNRDEQYF. The CDR3 coding sequence is TGTGCCAGCAGCTTAGCGGGGAACAGGGACGAGCAGTACTTC.

The rearrangement uses TRBV7-2 and TRBJ2-7; tentatively, D is TRBD2 (6 bases). Per the germline V gene, CDR1 is SGHTA and CDR2 is FQGNSA. The CDR3 is 14 amino acids. V gave up 0 bases and J gave up 1 base, with 7 bases separating them. CDR3 DNA sequence: TGTGCCAGCAGCTTAGCGACTAGTTCCTACGAGCAGTACTTC. It is translated as CASSLATSSYEQYF.

This chain links TRBV9 with TRBJ1-2; 8 nucleotides agree with TRBD1. The CDR3 is 13 amino acids. The V gene's germline CDR1 is SGDLS and CDR2 YYNGEE. Trimming removed 4 bases from V and 8 bases from J; junction bases left unmatched: 7. CDR3 bases: TGTGCCAGCAGCCCCACGGACAGGGACGGCTACACCTTC. Its translation is CASSPTDRDGYTF.

The chain couples TRBV27 to TRBJ2-5; 9 bases line up with TRBD1. J gave up 5 bases and V 6 bases, and 10 bases lay outside the gene matches. The CDR3 consists of 15 residues. Germline V gene data show CDR1 as MNHEY and CDR2 as SMNVEV (reference sequence). The CDR3 sequence: CASSRAGQGGETQYF. CDR3 sequence (DNA): TGTGCCAGCAGCCGAGCGGGACAGGGAGGTGAGACCCAGTACTTC.

This clone was seen a handful of times. This sequence joins TRBV6-5 and TRBJ2-7; D perhaps matches TRBD1 (6 bases). Germline V gene lookup returns CDR1 MNHEY and CDR2 SVGAGI. Trimming left V 0 bases short and J 2 bases short, with 11 bases between. The CDR3 totals 15 residues. CDR3 DNA: TGTGCCAGCAGTTACTCCTGGGGGCCCCCCTACGAGCAGTACTTC. It codes for CASSYSWGPPYEQYF.

J is TRBJ2-7 and V is TRBV28; 9 bases agree with TRBD1. CDR1 and CDR2 (germline): MDHEN, SYDVKM. The CDR3 contains 14 residues. V shed 6 bases, J shed 5 bases, and the junction held 8 bases outside the gene matches. The CDR3 DNA reads as TGTGCCAGCAGGGGCGGACAGGGGCGGAACGAGCAGTACTTC. It encodes CASRGGQGRNEQYF.

This clone has more than one count but fewer than ten. The CDR3 DNA is TGTGCCAGCAGCTTAACCCCGGGACTAGGCAATGAGCAGTTCTTC. Translation gives CASSLTPGLGNEQFF. The chain is built from TRBV7-3 and TRBJ2-1, with 8 bases lining up with TRBD2. The germline V gene encodes CDR1 SGHTA and CDR2 FQGTGA. The CDR3 consists of 15 residues. The ends lost 0 bases at V and 6 bases at J; junction bases unmatched: 4.

The chain has TRBV6-6 and TRBJ1-6; D not resolved. Germline loops: CDR1 MNHNY, CDR2 SVGAGI (reference sequence). There are 12 residues in the CDR3. Trimming left V 2 bases short and J 8 bases short, with 4 bases between. CDR3 residues: CASSYAYSPLHF. The CDR3 DNA is TGTGCCAGCAGTTACGCGTATTCACCCCTCCACTTT.

Comments on this clone: The junction differs from germline at one of its ends, possibly a read error. The chain links TRBV4-3 to TRBJ1-1, with D maybe TRBD1 (6 bases). Per the germline V gene, CDR1 is LGHNA and CDR2 is YSLEER. This CDR3 contains 15 residues. The CDR3 nucleotides are TGCCCCAGCAGCCAAGAAGGGGCAGGGGCCACTGAAGCTTTCTTT. Translating gives CPSSQEGAGATEAFF.

Here the CDR3 reads CASSRYRGPEEQYF. DNA of the CDR3: TGTGCCAGCAGTCGTTACAGGGGGCCTGAGGAGCAGTACTTC. The V and J genes are TRBV27 and TRBJ2-7; 9 nucleotides match TRBD1. CDR1 MNHEY and CDR2 SMNVEV come from the germline V gene (reference sequence). V lost 5 bases to trimming and J lost 7 bases; unmatched junction nucleotides: 9. CDR3 length: 14 amino acids.